The present entry profiles one TCR beta chain with its context. Its target is not known. CD4+ cells of the naive, central memory, regulatory and stem cell-like memory types were sorted via CD45RO/CCR7/CD25/CD127/CD95/CD27. Each population that was sorted was more than 95% pure. V shed 5 bases and J shed 2 bases, with 6 bases lying between them. Germline CDR1 is SEHNR and CDR2 is FQNEAQ (reference sequence). CDR3 size: 12 residues. Since all of the isolated RNA was reverse transcribed, expressed TCRB transcripts were what got sequenced. Around 3.57 million reads was the average for naive, central memory and regulatory T cell samples. The protocol was immunoSEQ multiplex PCR, while the TCRdb copy is restricted to in-frame clones and leaves out a portion. The sample has around 240,000 clones; 16% are singletons. The sample originates from a study of beta chain features in type 1 diabetes. Study-level points and caveats: The similarity of naive, central memory and Treg TCRB repertoires appeared greater among patients than among healthy donors. Across all four CD4+ subsets, people with type 1 diabetes showed modestly shorter TCRB CDR3s.

The sample comprised naive CD4+ T cells from blood. V is TRBV7-9 and J is TRBJ1-2; D gene unclear. The clonotype comes from a man aged 25-45 years with type 1 diabetes. The CDR3 reads CASSTPNYGYTF. The CDR3 DNA reads TGTGCCAGCAGCACCCCCAACTATGGCTACACCTTC. The full variable domain, completed using reference TRBV7-9 and TRBJ1-2, is DTGVSQNPRHKITKRGQNVTFRCDPISEHNRLYWYRQTLGQGPEFLTYFQNEAQLEKSRLLSDRFSAERPKGSFSTLEIQRTEQGDSAMYLCASSTPNYGYTFGSGTRLTVV.